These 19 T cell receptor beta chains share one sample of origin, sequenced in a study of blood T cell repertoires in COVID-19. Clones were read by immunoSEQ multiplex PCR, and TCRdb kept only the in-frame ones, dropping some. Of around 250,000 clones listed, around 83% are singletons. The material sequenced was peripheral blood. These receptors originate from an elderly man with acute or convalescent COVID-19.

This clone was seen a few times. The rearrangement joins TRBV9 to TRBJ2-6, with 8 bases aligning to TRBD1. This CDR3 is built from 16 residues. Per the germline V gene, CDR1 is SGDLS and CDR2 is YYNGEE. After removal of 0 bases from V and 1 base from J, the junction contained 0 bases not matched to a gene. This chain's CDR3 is CASSVGTGSGANVLTF. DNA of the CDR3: TGTGCCAGCAGCGTAGGGACAGGGTCTGGGGCCAACGTCCTGACTTTC.

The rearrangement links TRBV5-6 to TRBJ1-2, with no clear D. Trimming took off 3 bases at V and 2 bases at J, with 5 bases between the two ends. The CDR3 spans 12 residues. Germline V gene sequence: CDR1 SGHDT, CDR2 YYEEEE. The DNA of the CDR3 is TGTGCCAGCAGCTCCCGGAACTATGGCTACACCTTC. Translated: CASSSRNYGYTF.

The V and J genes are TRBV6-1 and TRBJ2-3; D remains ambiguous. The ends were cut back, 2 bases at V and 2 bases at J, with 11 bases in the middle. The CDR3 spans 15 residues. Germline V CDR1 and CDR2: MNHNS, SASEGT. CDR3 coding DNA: TGTGCCAGCAGTGAATCGGGTCCTCTCACAGATACGCAGTATTTT. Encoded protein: CASSESGPLTDTQYF.

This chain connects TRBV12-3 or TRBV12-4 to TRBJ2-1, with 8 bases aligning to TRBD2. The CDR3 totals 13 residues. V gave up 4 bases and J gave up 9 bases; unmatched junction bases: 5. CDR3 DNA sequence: TGTGCCAGCAGTTGGGCGGGAGGTGTTGAGCAGTTCTTC. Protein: CASSWAGGVEQFF.

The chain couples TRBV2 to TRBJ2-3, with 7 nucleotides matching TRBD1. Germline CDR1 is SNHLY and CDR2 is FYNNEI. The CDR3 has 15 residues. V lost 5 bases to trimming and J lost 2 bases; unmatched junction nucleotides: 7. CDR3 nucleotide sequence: TGTGCCAGCAGTAGACAGGGCGGAAACACAGATACGCAGTATTTT. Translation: CASSRQGGNTDTQYF.

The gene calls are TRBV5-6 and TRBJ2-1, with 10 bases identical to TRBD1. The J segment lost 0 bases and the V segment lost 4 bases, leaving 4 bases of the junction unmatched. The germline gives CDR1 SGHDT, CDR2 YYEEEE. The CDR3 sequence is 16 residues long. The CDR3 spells CASSRGQGSSYNEQFF. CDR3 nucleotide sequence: TGTGCCAGCAGCAGGGGACAGGGGTCCTCCTACAATGAGCAGTTCTTC.

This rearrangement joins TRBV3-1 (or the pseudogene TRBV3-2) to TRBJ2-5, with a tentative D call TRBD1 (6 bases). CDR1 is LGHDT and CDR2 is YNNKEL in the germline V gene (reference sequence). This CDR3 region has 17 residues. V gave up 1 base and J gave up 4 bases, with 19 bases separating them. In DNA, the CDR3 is TGTGCCAGCAGCCAAGGGCCTGTACAGGGCGTGGGAGAGACCCAGTACTTC. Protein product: CASSQGPVQGVGETQYF.

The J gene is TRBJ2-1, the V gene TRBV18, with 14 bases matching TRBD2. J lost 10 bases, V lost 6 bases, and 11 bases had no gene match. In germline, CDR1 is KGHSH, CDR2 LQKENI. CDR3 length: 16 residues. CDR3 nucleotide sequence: TGTGCCAGCTCCCCCGGGACTAGCGGGAGACTTGGAGAGCAGTTCTTC. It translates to CASSPGTSGRLGEQFF.

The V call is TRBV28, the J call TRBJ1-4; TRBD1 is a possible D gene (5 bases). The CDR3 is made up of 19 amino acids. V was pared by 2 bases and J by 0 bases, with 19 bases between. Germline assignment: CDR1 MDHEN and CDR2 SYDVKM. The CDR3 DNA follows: TGTGCCAGCAGTTTAATATTTGGGGCACGGCCGGCAACTAATGAAAAACTGTTTTTT. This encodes CASSLIFGARPATNEKLFF.

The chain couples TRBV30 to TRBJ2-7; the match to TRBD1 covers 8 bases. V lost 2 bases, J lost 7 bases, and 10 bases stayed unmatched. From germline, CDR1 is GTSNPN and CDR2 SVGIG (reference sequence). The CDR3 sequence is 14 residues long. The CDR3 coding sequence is TGTGCCTGGAGTTGGGGGACAGGTCCCGAGGAGCAGTACTTC. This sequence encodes CAWSWGTGPEEQYF.

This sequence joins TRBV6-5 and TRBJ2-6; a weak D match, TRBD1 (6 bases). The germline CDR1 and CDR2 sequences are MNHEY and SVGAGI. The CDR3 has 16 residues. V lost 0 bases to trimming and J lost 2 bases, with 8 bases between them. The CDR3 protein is CASSYSRTAGANVLTF. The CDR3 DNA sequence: TGTGCCAGCAGTTACTCGAGGACAGCTGGGGCCAACGTCCTGACTTTC.

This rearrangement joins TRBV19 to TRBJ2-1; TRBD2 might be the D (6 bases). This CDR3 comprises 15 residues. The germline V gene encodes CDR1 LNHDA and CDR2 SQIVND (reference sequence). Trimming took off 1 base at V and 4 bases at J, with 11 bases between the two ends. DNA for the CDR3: TGTGCCAGTAGTATAGGAGGGACTTCATACAATGAGCAGTTCTTC. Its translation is CASSIGGTSYNEQFF.

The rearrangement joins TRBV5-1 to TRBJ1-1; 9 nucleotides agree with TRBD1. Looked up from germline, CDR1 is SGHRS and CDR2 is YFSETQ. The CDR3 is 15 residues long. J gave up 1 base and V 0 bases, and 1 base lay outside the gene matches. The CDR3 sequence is CASSLGDRANTEAFF. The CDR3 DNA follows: TGCGCCAGCAGCTTGGGGGACAGGGCGAACACTGAAGCTTTCTTT.

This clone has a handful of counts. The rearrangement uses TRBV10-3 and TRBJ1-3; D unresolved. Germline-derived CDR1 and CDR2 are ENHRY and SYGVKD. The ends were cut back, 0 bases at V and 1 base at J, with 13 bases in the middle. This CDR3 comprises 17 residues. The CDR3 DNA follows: TGTGCCATCAGTGAGTCTCTTACGGCGGGGTCTGGAAACACCATATATTTT. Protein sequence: CAISESLTAGSGNTIYF.

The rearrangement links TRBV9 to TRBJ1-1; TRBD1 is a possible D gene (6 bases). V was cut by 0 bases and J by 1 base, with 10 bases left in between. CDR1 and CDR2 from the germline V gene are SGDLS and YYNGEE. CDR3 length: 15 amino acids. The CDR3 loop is CASSVGGHRNTEAFF. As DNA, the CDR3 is TGTGCCAGCAGCGTAGGGGGACATAGGAACACTGAAGCTTTCTTT.

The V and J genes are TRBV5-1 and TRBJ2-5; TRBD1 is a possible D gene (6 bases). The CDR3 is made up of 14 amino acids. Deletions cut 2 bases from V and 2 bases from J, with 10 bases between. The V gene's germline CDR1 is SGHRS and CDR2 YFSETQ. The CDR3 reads CASSFRDTQETQYF. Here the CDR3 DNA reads TGCGCCAGCAGCTTCCGGGACACACAAGAGACCCAGTACTTC.

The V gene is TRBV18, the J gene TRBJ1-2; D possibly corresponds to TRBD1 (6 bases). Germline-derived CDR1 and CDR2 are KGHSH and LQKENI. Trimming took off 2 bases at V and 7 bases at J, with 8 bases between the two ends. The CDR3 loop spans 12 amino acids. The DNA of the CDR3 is TGTGCCAGCTCACCAACACAGGGTGGCTACACCTTC. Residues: CASSPTQGGYTF.

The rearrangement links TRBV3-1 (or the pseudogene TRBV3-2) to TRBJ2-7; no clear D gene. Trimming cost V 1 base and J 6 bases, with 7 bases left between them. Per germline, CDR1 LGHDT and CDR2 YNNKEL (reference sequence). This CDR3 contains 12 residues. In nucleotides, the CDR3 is TGTGCCAGCAGCCAAGCAGGTAGCGAGCAGTACTTC. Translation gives CASSQAGSEQYF.

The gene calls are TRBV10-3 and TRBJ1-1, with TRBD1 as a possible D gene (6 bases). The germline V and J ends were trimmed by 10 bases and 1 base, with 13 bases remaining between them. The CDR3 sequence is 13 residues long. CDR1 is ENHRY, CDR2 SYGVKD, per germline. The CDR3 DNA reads TGTGCCACGGCTGGGACACCGAACACTGAAGCTTTCTTT. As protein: CATAGTPNTEAFF.